The clone carrying this T cell receptor (beta chain) was seen a handful of times. Antigen unknown. The source of the sample is a study of T cells in Graves' hyperthyroidism and ophthalmopathy. Across the study: The initial diagnosis was the point when peripheral blood was collected, ahead of any treatment. Study outcomes and limitations: A model built on 13 V-J features separated ophthalmopathy from stable hyperthyroidism.

RNA transcripts were the template for amplifying TCR beta CDR3 regions. Initially, a first-round RT-PCR of the TCR CDR3 employed the HTBI primer set. TCRdb re-called the multiplex PCR reads with MiXCR, one entry per CDR3 protein. The data hold hundreds of thousands of distinct CDR3 sequences, with roughly 17% observed a single time. The ends lost 4 bases at V and 10 bases at J; junction bases unmatched: 13. This CDR3 is built from 15 residues. The germline V gene has CDR1 MNHNS and CDR2 SASEGT. The chain links TRBV6-1 to TRBJ2-1; 7 bases are a match to TRBD2. Sequencing was performed on blood. The TCR originated in a woman under 30 with Graves' ophthalmopathy. The CDR3 coding sequence is TGTGCCAGCAGTGTCACGAGCGGGAAGGCGGGAGAGCAGTTCTTC. This gives the protein CASSVTSGKAGEQFF.